These 31 T cell receptor beta chains share one sample of origin, sequenced in a study of blood T cell repertoires in COVID-19. Produced via immunoSEQ multiplex PCR; TCRdb's table is partial and in-frame only. The data show roughly 140,000 clones, 80% to 90% seen once. The specimen sequenced was PBMCs or T cells enriched from blood (not recorded which). The receptors shown here come from a man between 50 and 59 years old who had recovered from COVID-19.

DNA of the CDR3: TGCGCCAGCAGCCAAGATGAAGGACAGGGGGCCAACGTCCTGACTTTC. It yields the protein CASSQDEGQGANVLTF. This chain connects TRBV4-3 to TRBJ2-6; TRBD1 might be the D (6 bases). Trimming removed 0 bases from V and 4 bases from J, with 10 bases in between. The CDR3 is 16 amino acids. The germline CDR1 and CDR2 sequences are LGHNA and YSLEER.

The genes are TRBV2 and TRBJ1-6, with 10 nucleotides matching TRBD1. This CDR3 has 17 residues. Germline V lookup: CDR1 SNHLY, CDR2 FYNNEI. V gave up 3 bases and J gave up 10 bases; unmatched junction bases: 12. This chain's CDR3 is CASSDRDRGAARSPLHF. CDR3 sequence (DNA): TGTGCCAGCAGTGACCGGGACAGGGGAGCAGCCAGGTCACCCCTCCACTTT. Together with reference TRBV2 and TRBJ1-6, the CDR3 gives the full variable domain: EPEVTQTPSHQVTQMGQEVILRCVPISNHLYFYWYRQILGQKVEFLVSFYNNEISEKSEIFDDQFSVERPDGSNFTLKIRSTKLEDSAMYFCASSDRDRGAARSPLHFGNGTRLTVT.

The chain is built from TRBV9 and TRBJ2-3; TRBD2 agrees at 10 bases. The germline gives CDR1 SGDLS, CDR2 YYNGEE. The CDR3 contains 19 residues. V shed 5 bases, J shed 1 base, and the junction held 16 bases outside the gene matches. The CDR3 coding sequence is TGTGCCAGCAGTGCGTCAAGCGGGGGGGCCGGTGCGGGCACAGATACGCAGTATTTT. It yields the protein CASSASSGGAGAGTDTQYF. The full variable domain, with the rest looked up from reference TRBV9 and TRBJ2-3, is DSGVTQTPKHLITATGQRVTLRCSPRSGDLSVYWYQQSLDQGLQFLIQYYNGEERAKGNILERFSAQQFPDLHSELNLSSLELGDSALYFCASSASSGGAGAGTDTQYFGPGTRLTVL.

The chain uses TRBV4-2 and TRBJ2-3; unclear D gene. Germline CDR1 LGHNA, CDR2 YNFKEQ. The CDR3 has 13 residues. V was shortened by 2 bases and J by 6 bases, with 9 bases between the two germline ends. CDR3 bases: TGTGCCAGCAGCCAATCCTGGCCTGATACGCAGTATTTT. This codes for CASSQSWPDTQYF.

This clone was counted once. This chain links TRBV7-6 with TRBJ2-7; perhaps TRBD1 as D (6 bases). The V gene lost 4 bases and the J gene lost 8 bases, with 18 bases spanning the gap. This CDR3 region has 14 residues. CDR1 SGHVS and CDR2 FNYEAQ come from the germline V gene. CDR3 bases: TGTGCCAGCAGCTCCCCTCAAGAAGGGGGAAAGCAGTACTTC. Amino acid sequence: CASSSPQEGGKQYF.

The chain carries TRBV12-2 and TRBJ2-3; the table's D call TRBD2 went unverified against the DNA. TRBV12-2 is described as a pseudogene. The CDR3 has 14 amino acids. CDR3: CASRFSSSTDTQYF. Written as DNA, the CDR3 is TGTGCAAGTCGCTTCTCCTCTAGCACAGATACGCAGTATTTT.

The rearrangement joins TRBV3-1 (or the pseudogene TRBV3-2) to TRBJ2-5, with D tentatively TRBD1 (6 bases). Trimming pared 4 bases from V and 2 bases from J, leaving 14 bases between. Germline V gene lookup returns CDR1 LGHDT and CDR2 YNNKEL (reference sequence). The length of the CDR3 is 15 residues. The CDR3 nucleotides read TGTGCCAGCAGCCGGTCACAGGGCGAACAAGAGACCCAGTACTTC. Protein sequence: CASSRSQGEQETQYF.

The chain employs TRBV30 and TRBJ2-3, with D possibly being TRBD1 (5 bases). V dropped 3 bases and J dropped 4 bases, with 11 bases sitting between them. The CDR3 is 13 amino acids. The germline CDR1 and CDR2 sequences are GTSNPN and SVGIG (reference sequence). CDR3 in amino acids: CAWSRESPDTQYF. The CDR3 coding sequence is TGTGCCTGGAGCAGGGAAAGCCCAGATACGCAGTATTTT.

V usage is TRBV3-1 (or the pseudogene TRBV3-2) and J usage is TRBJ2-7; D unclear. This CDR3 region has 12 residues. CDR1 LGHDT and CDR2 YNNKEL come from the germline V gene (reference sequence). Trimming left V 1 base short and J 3 bases short, with 4 bases between. CDR3 sequence (DNA): TGTGCCAGCAGCCAAGTCAACTACGAGCAGTACTTC. Translating gives CASSQVNYEQYF.

The gene calls are TRBV5-1 and TRBJ1-5, with D perhaps matching TRBD1 (5 bases). From germline, CDR1 is SGHRS and CDR2 YFSETQ. The CDR3 is 14 amino acids. The V end was cut by 4 bases, the J end by 0 bases, with 8 bases between. The CDR3, as DNA: TGCGCCAGCAGCCGCGACAGTAGCAATCAGCCCCAGCATTTT. It specifies CASSRDSSNQPQHF.

The genes are TRBV5-5 and TRBJ2-5, with 7 nucleotides matching TRBD2. This CDR3 region has 15 residues. CDR1 is SGHKS, CDR2 YYEKEE, per germline (reference sequence). The trim removed 0 bases at V and 3 bases at J, leaving 5 bases unmatched. CDR3 region: CASSLGPGGEETQYF. The CDR3 DNA follows: TGTGCCAGCAGCTTGGGTCCGGGGGGTGAAGAGACCCAGTACTTC.

This chain joins TRBV19 and TRBJ2-7; 12 nucleotides agree with TRBD1. The V segment lost 5 bases and the J segment 5 bases; nucleotides outside the gene matches: 7. The CDR3 has 15 amino acids. Looked up from germline, CDR1 is LNHDA and CDR2 is SQIVND (reference sequence). In DNA form, the CDR3 reads TGTGCCAGTAGTCCCGGGACAGGGGGCCTCAACGAGCAGTACTTC. It specifies CASSPGTGGLNEQYF.

This sequence joins TRBV19 and TRBJ1-1; D is possibly TRBD1 (5 bases). Germline values: CDR1 LNHDA, CDR2 SQIVND (reference sequence). This CDR3 comprises 14 residues. Trimming stripped 3 bases from V and 5 bases from J, with 13 bases between. The chain's CDR3 is CASSMSGRVTEAFF. The CDR3 DNA sequence: TGTGCCAGTAGTATGTCGGGCAGGGTGACTGAAGCTTTCTTT. Filled out from reference TRBV19 and TRBJ1-1, the complete variable domain reads DGGITQSPKYLFRKEGQNVTLSCEQNLNHDAMYWYRQDPGQGLRLIYYSQIVNDFQKGDIAEGYSVSREKKESFPLTVTSAQKNPTAFYLCASSMSGRVTEAFFGQGTRLTVV.

The V and J genes are TRBV27 and TRBJ2-7, with 10 positions matching TRBD1. CDR1 MNHEY and CDR2 SMNVEV come from the germline V gene (reference sequence). The CDR3 extends over 18 amino acids. Trimming removed 6 bases from V and 0 bases from J; junction bases left unmatched: 14. The CDR3 bases are TGTGCCAGCAGATCATCGGATCGGACAGGGGGTAGCTCCTACGAGCAGTACTTC. It translates to CASRSSDRTGGSSYEQYF.

The chain has TRBV21-1 and TRBJ2-3; TRBD1, the D gene given by the table, was not confirmed from the DNA. TRBV21-1 is a recognized pseudogene. CDR3 length equals 16 residues. The CDR3 protein is CASSPRQALSTDTQYF. The DNA of the CDR3 is TGTGCCAGCAGCCCCCGACAGGCCCTCAGCACAGATACGCAGTATTTT.

The sample holds one count of this clone. The J gene is TRBJ2-7, the V gene TRBV7-6; 11 bases map to TRBD1. The CDR3 has 15 amino acids. The V gene's germline CDR1 is SGHVS and CDR2 FNYEAQ. V lost 2 bases, J lost 3 bases, and 3 bases stayed unmatched. The CDR3: CASSLSGTGGYEQYF. DNA of the CDR3: TGTGCCAGCAGCTTATCCGGGACAGGGGGCTACGAGCAGTACTTC.

The chain joins TRBV9 to TRBJ2-7; D may be TRBD1 (6 bases). The V and J ends lost 0 bases and 7 bases respectively, with 14 bases between them. The CDR3 has 14 amino acids. Germline V CDR1 and CDR2: SGDLS, YYNGEE. In DNA form, the CDR3 reads TGTGCCAGCAGCGTAGTGGGCTGGGGGCAGGAGCAGTACTTC. This codes for CASSVVGWGQEQYF.

The chain employs TRBV3-1 (or the pseudogene TRBV3-2) and TRBJ1-1; D is undetermined. Trimming left V 3 bases short and J 1 base short, with 3 bases between. The CDR3 loop spans 12 amino acids. Germline lookup yields CDR1 LGHDT and CDR2 YNNKEL (reference sequence). CDR3 DNA: TGTGCCAGCAGCCAGGCGAACACTGAAGCTTTCTTT. Translated, it gives CASSQANTEAFF.

This CDR3 is CASSRDISPLHF. The DNA for the CDR3 is TGTGCCAGCAGCCGAGACATTTCCCCCCTCCACTTT. V and J are TRBV6-5 and TRBJ1-6; D unclear. V lost 6 bases and J lost 13, with 13 bases in between. Germline V lookup: CDR1 MNHEY, CDR2 SVGAGI. The CDR3 is 12 amino acids.

The rearrangement links TRBV24-1 to TRBJ1-5; D unclear. CDR3 size: 12 residues. The V end was cut by 1 base, the J end by 5 bases, with 2 bases between. The V gene's germline CDR1 is KGHDR and CDR2 SFDVKD. CDR3 bases: TGTGCCACCAGTGATTTCGATCAGCCCCAGCATTTT. Protein sequence: CATSDFDQPQHF.

The J gene is TRBJ1-1, the V gene TRBV10-3, with 8 positions matching TRBD1. CDR3 length: 16 amino acids. Unmatched junction bases numbered 5, after V lost 2 bases and J lost 0 bases. Germline loops: CDR1 ENHRY, CDR2 SYGVKD. For the CDR3, the DNA is TGTGCCATCAGTGAGCGGACAGGGTACATGAACACTGAAGCTTTCTTT. It is translated as CAISERTGYMNTEAFF.

The chain uses TRBV7-9 and TRBJ2-5, with 10 bases fitting TRBD2. Trimming cost V 3 bases and J 1 base; bases outside gene matches: 2. The CDR3 has 15 amino acids. CDR1 is SEHNR and CDR2 is FQNEAQ in the germline V gene (reference sequence). CDR3 in amino acids: CASSFRLAGQETQYF. The CDR3 DNA sequence: TGTGCCAGCAGCTTCAGACTAGCGGGCCAAGAGACCCAGTACTTC. The full variable domain, with the rest looked up from reference TRBV7-9 and TRBJ2-5, is DTGVSQNPRHKITKRGQNVTFRCDPISEHNRLYWYRQTLGQGPEFLTYFQNEAQLEKSRLLSDRFSAERPKGSFSTLEIQRTEQGDSAMYLCASSFRLAGQETQYFGPGTRLLVL.

V and J are TRBV12-3 or TRBV12-4 and TRBJ2-7; 7 nucleotides line up with TRBD1. The CDR3 is made up of 13 amino acids. V was clipped by 8 bases and J by 3 bases; unmatched bases: 7. CDR3 coding DNA: TGTGCCAGCGGCCGGGACAGCTTCTACGAGCAGTACTTC. Its translation is CASGRDSFYEQYF.

The chain uses TRBV3-1 (or the pseudogene TRBV3-2) and TRBJ2-4; 15 nucleotides align to TRBD2. The CDR3 totals 19 residues. CDR1 and CDR2 from the germline V gene are LGHDT and YNNKEL (reference sequence). Germline trimming cut 5 bases from V and 1 base from J; bases unmatched to any gene: 9. CDR3 protein: CASSRTSGGAEGAKNIQYF. CDR3 nucleotides: TGTGCCAGCAGCAGGACTAGCGGGGGGGCGGAGGGCGCCAAAAACATTCAGTACTTC.

The V call is TRBV5-1, the J call TRBJ2-3, with 7 bases fitting TRBD1. CDR3 length: 15 residues. V lost 4 bases, J lost 1 base, and 6 bases stayed unmatched. The germline CDR1 and CDR2 sequences are SGHRS and YFSETQ. CDR3 in amino acids: CASSVRTGGTDTQYF. CDR3 nucleotides: TGCGCCAGCAGCGTTAGAACAGGGGGCACAGATACGCAGTATTTT.

Worth noting for this clone: Other DNA variants within this sample encode the same CDR3. The chain combines TRBV6-5 with TRBJ1-5; D gene unclear. There are 13 residues in the CDR3. V lost 6 bases and J 4 bases, leaving 10 bases between the germline ends. Germline V gene sequence: CDR1 MNHEY, CDR2 SVGAGI. CDR3 bases: TGTGCCAGCAGCCCCCGGGGAAATCAGCCCCAGCATTTT. This codes for CASSPRGNQPQHF.

The chain links TRBV10-1 to TRBJ2-1; 9 nucleotides align to TRBD2. V was clipped by 7 bases and J by 4 bases; unmatched bases: 17. Germline assignment: CDR1 WNHNN and CDR2 SYGVQD (reference sequence). The CDR3 length is 18 residues. For the CDR3, the DNA is TGCGCCAGCACAAGGGAAGGAGCGGGGGGACACATTTACAATGAGCAGTTCTTC. Its protein is CASTREGAGGHIYNEQFF.

J is TRBJ1-5 and V is TRBV12-5; D ambiguous. The CDR3 totals 13 residues. The V gene lost 7 bases and the J gene lost 1 base, with 8 bases spanning the gap. CDR1 LGHNT and CDR2 FRNRAP come from the germline V gene. The CDR3 loop is CASAAASNQPQHF. CDR3 nucleotide sequence: TGTGCTAGTGCGGCGGCGAGCAATCAGCCCCAGCATTTT. The full variable domain, completed using reference TRBV12-5 and TRBJ1-5, is DARVTQTPRHKVTEMGQEVTMRCQPILGHNTVFWYRQTMMQGLELLAYFRNRAPLDDSGMPKDRFSAEMPDATLATLKIQPSEPRDSAVYFCASAAASNQPQHFGDGTRLSIL.

The table lists this clone with a few counts. V is TRBV7-2 and J is TRBJ2-3; 7 bases map to TRBD1. This CDR3 has 15 amino acids. Trimming took 5 bases from V and 1 from J; bases not matched to a gene: 6. CDR1 and CDR2 (germline): SGHTA, FQGNSA. DNA of the CDR3: TGTGCCAGCAGCACAGACAGGGCAGGCACAGATACGCAGTATTTT. Translating it yields CASSTDRAGTDTQYF.

This sequence joins TRBV7-2 and TRBJ1-2; 10 positions agree with TRBD1. Germline CDR1 reads SGHTA; CDR2 reads FQGNSA. After removal of 5 bases from V and 8 bases from J, the junction contained 8 bases not matched to a gene. This CDR3 is built from 14 residues. CDR3 residues: CASSVTGGDFGYTF. The CDR3 DNA reads TGTGCCAGCAGCGTGACAGGGGGCGACTTCGGCTACACCTTC.

The V call is TRBV15, the J call TRBJ2-6, with a weak D call TRBD1 (6 bases). Germline V gene data show CDR1 as LNHNV and CDR2 as YYDKDF (reference sequence). V lost 0 bases to trimming and J lost 0 bases, with 12 bases between them. The CDR3 has 18 amino acids. CDR3 sequence: CATSRDHPGVSGANVLTF. The CDR3 DNA reads as TGTGCCACCAGCAGAGATCACCCAGGGGTCTCTGGGGCCAACGTCCTGACTTTC.